This T cell receptor beta chain originates from a study of CD8+CD57+ T cells in acquired aplastic anemia. Study details: Sorted CD4+ and CD8+ cells yielded 3.2 ug of DNA on average.

This CDR3 spans 20 amino acids. V shed 3 bases, J shed 0 bases, and the junction held 14 bases outside the gene matches. CDR1 is LNHDA and CDR2 is SQIVND in the germline V gene (reference sequence). Genomic DNA, the template, was used for profiling of the TCR beta VDJ and CDR3. TCRdb itself ran the reads through MiXCR, one entry per CDR3 protein. The table includes about 150,000 distinct CDR3 sequences, about 48% detected once. Patients sequenced had flow cytometry evidence of CD8+CD57+ cell expansion. The enrolled patients all had severe acquired aplastic anemia. This clonotype was counted ten times or more. What it recognizes is unknown. Study-level results: Sharing between patients and controls was observed for twenty-nine CD8+ CDR3 sequences. Any difference that existed in CD8+ Simpson's diversity between patients and controls was not significant.

The source is a human donor with aplastic anemia. The rearrangement uses TRBV19 and TRBJ2-2; 9 bases map to TRBD2. Sequencing used sorted CD4+, CD8+, or CD8+CD57+ T cells (not recorded which) from PBMCs. CDR3 in amino acids: CASSIRGMGASGANTGELFF. Here the CDR3 DNA reads TGTGCCAGTAGTATCAGAGGAATGGGGGCTAGCGGGGCGAACACCGGGGAGCTGTTTTTT.